Listed here is a single T cell receptor (beta chain). The sample comes from a study of low-dose radiotherapy and immunotherapy resistance in tumors. Gene-specific TRAV and TRBV primers were used for first-strand cDNA, covering alpha and beta chains. Over about 19 PCR cycles, TCRs were amplified from a constant-region primer and V-primer adapter. TCRdb processed the reads anew with MiXCR; each CDR3 protein has one entry. The data show approximately 11,000 distinct CDR3 sequences, with about half seen just once and approximately 8.8% held by the top ten. The CDR3 has 16 amino acids. Per the germline V gene, CDR1 is DFQATT and CDR2 is SNEGSKA (reference sequence). With 0 bases removed from V and 4 bases from J, the gap between germline ends came to 16 bases.

The clonotype originates from a human donor with advanced metastatic prostate, ovarian, gallbladder or colorectal cancer (not recorded which). This table probably holds off-target reads from a library built for another chain. This chain joins TRBV20-1 and TRBJ2-1, with D uncertain. DNA for the CDR3: TGCAGTGCTAGAGATCCCTTCAGTGGCAGGTACAATGAGCAGTTCTTC. Its protein product is CSARDPFSGRYNEQFF.